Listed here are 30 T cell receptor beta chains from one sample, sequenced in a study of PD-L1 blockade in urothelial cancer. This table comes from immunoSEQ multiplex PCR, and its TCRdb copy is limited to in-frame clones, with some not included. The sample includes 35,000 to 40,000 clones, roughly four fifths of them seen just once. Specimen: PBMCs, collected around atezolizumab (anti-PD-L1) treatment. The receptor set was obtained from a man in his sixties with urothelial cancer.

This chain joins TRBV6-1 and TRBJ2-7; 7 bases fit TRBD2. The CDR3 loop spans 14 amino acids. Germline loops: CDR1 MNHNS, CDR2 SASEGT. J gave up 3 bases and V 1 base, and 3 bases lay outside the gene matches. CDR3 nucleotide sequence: TGTGCCAGCAGTGAAGGGCCGGGGGGCTACGAGCAGTACTTC. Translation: CASSEGPGGYEQYF.

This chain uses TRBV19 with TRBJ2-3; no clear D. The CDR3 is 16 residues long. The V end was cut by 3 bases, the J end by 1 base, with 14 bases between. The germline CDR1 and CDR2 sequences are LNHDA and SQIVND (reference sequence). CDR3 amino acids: CASSISSLGGTDTQYF. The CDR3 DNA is TGTGCCAGTAGTATTAGCTCGCTAGGCGGCACAGATACGCAGTATTTT. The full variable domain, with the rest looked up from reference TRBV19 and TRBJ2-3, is DGGITQSPKYLFRKEGQNVTLSCEQNLNHDAMYWYRQDPGQGLRLIYYSQIVNDFQKGDIAEGYSVSREKKESFPLTVTSAQKNPTAFYLCASSISSLGGTDTQYFGPGTRLTVL.

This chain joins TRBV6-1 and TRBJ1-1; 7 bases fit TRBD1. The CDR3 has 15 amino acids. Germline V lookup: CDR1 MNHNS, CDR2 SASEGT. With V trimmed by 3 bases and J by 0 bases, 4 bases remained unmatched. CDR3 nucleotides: TGTGCCAGCAGTGATACAGGGGTATTGAACACTGAAGCTTTCTTT. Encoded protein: CASSDTGVLNTEAFF.

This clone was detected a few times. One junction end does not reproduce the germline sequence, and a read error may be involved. This CDR3 reads CASSHGGGASF. CDR3 DNA sequence: TGTGCCAGCAGCCACGGCGGGGGGGCCTCCTTC. The genes are TRBV6-1 and TRBJ2-7; 9 bases align to TRBD2. The CDR3 is 11 amino acids. Germline CDR1 MNHNS, CDR2 SASEGT.

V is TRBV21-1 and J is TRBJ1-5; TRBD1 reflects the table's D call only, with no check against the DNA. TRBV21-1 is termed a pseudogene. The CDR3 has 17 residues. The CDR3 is CASSKEGGQGVNQPQHF. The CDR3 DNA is TGTGCCAGCAGCAAAGAGGGGGGACAGGGGGTCAATCAGCCCCAGCATTTT.

The CDR3 DNA is TGTGCCACCGTAGGGGCATATTCAGATACGCAGTATTTT. As protein: CATVGAYSDTQYF. V is TRBV11-2 and J is TRBJ2-3; D might be TRBD1 (5 bases). Germline values: CDR1 SGHAT, CDR2 FQNNGV. V was trimmed by 10 bases and J by 4 bases, leaving 15 bases between them. The CDR3 has 13 amino acids.

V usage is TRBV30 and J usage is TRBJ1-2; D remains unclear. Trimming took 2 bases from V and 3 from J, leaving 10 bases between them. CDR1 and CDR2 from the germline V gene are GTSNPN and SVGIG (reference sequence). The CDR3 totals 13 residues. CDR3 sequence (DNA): TGTGCCTGGAGTCGAAGGAGGGACTATGGCTACACCTTC. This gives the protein CAWSRRRDYGYTF.

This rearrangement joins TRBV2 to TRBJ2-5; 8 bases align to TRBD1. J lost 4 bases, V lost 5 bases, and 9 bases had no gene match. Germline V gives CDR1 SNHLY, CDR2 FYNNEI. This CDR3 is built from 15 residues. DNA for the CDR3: TGTGCCAGCAGTCGACAGGGGACTTTGGGAGAGACCCAGTACTTC. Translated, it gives CASSRQGTLGETQYF.

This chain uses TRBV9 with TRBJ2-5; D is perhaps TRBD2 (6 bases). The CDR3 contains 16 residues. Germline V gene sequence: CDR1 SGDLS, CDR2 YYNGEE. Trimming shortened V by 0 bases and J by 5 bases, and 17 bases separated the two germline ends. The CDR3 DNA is TGTGCCAGCAGCGTAGGGACGGAGGGTGGGTGGGAGACCCAGTACTTC. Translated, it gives CASSVGTEGGWETQYF.

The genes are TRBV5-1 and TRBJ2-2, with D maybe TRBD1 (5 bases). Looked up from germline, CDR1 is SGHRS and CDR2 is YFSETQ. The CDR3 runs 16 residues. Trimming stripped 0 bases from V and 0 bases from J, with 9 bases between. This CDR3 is CASSLVAGTNTGELFF. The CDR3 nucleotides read TGCGCCAGCAGCTTGGTGGCAGGGACGAACACCGGGGAGCTGTTTTTT.

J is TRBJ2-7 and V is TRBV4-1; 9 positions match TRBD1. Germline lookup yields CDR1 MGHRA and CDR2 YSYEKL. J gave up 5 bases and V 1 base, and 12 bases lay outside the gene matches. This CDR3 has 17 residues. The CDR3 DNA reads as TGCGCCAGCAGCCAAGTAACACAGGGGGCCCCTACGAACGAGCAGTACTTC. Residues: CASSQVTQGAPTNEQYF.

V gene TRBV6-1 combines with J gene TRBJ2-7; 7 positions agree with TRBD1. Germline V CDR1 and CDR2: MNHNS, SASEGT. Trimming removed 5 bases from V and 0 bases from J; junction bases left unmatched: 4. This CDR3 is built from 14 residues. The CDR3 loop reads CASSRDSPSYEQYF. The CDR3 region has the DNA TGTGCCAGCAGTCGGGACAGCCCCTCCTACGAGCAGTACTTC.

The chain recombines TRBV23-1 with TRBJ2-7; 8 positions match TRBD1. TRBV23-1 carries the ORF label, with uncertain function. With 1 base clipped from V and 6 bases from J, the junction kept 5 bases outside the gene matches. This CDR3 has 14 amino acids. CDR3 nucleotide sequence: TGCGCCAGCAGTCAATACAGGGGGGCTTTCGAGCAGTACTTC. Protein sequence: CASSQYRGAFEQYF.

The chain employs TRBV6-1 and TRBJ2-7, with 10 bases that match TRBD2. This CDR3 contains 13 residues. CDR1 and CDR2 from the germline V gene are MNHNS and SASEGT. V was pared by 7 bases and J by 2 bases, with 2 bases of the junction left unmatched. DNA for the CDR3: TGTGCCAGCAAACTAGCGGGAACCTACGAGCAGTACTTC. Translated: CASKLAGTYEQYF.

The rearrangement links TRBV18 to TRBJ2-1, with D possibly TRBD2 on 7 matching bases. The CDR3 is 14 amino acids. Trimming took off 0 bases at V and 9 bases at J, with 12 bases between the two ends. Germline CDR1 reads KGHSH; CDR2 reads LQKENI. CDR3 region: CASSPPGGPSEQFF. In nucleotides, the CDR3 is TGTGCCAGCTCACCACCGGGGGGGCCGAGTGAGCAGTTCTTC.

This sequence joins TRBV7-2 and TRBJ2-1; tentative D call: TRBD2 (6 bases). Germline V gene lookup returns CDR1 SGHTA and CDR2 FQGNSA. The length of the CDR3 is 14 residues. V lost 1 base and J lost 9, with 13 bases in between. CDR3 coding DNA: TGTGCCAGCAGCTTAGGACAGACTAGGGGTGAGCAGTTCTTC. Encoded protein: CASSLGQTRGEQFF.

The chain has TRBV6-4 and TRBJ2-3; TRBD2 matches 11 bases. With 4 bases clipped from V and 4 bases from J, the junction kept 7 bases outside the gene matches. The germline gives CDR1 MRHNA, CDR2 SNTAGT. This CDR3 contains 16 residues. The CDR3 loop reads CASSVYPSGGSDTQYF. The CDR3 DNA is TGTGCCAGCAGTGTGTATCCTAGCGGGGGGTCAGATACGCAGTATTTT.

The CDR3 DNA follows: TGTGCCAGCAGCTTAGGGACAAAGGAGACCCAGTACTTC. This translates into CASSLGTKETQYF. This chain uses TRBV7-9 with TRBJ2-5, with D tentatively TRBD1 (5 bases). Germline V gene data show CDR1 as SEHNR and CDR2 as FQNEAQ (reference sequence). Trimming stripped 1 base from V and 5 bases from J, with 8 bases between. The CDR3 has 13 residues.

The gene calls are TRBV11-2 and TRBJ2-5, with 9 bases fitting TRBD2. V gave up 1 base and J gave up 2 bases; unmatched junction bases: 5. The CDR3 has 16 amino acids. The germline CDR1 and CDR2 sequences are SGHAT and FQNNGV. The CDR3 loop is CASSLGAAGGQETQYF. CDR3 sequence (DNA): TGTGCCAGCAGCTTAGGGGCGGCGGGGGGGCAAGAGACCCAGTACTTC. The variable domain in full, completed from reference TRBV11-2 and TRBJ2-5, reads EAGVAQSPRYKIIEKRQSVAFWCNPISGHATLYWYQQILGQGPKLLIQFQNNGVVDDSQLPKDRFSAERLKGVDSTLKIQPAKLEDSAVYLCASSLGAAGGQETQYFGPGTRLLVL.

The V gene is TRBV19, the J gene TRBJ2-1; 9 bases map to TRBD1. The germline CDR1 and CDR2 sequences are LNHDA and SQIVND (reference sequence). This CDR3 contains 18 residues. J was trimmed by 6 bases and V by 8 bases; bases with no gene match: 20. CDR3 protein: CASYSPNLGQGSTNEQFF. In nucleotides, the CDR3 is TGTGCCAGTTACAGCCCTAACCTCGGACAGGGGTCAACCAATGAGCAGTTCTTC.

The CDR3 coding sequence is TGTGCCAGCTCACCCGACACGGTCGACACGATGAACACTGAAGCTTTCTTT. Translated: CASSPDTVDTMNTEAFF. The chain recombines TRBV18 with TRBJ1-1, with D uncertain. Germline CDR1 is KGHSH and CDR2 is LQKENI. This CDR3 has 17 residues. Between the trimmed V and J ends, which lost 3 bases and 0 bases, there was a span of 17 bases. The full variable domain, completed using reference TRBV18 and TRBJ1-1, is NAGVMQNPRHLVRRRGQEARLRCSPMKGHSHVYWYRQLPEEGLKFMVYLQKENIIDESGMPKERFSAEFPKEGPSILRIQQVVRGDSAAYFCASSPDTVDTMNTEAFFGQGTRLTVV.

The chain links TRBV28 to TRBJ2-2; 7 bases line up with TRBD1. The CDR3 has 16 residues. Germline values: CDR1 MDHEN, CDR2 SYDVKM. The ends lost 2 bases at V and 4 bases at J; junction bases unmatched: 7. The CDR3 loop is CASSLITGDITGELFF. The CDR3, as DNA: TGTGCCAGCAGTTTAATCACAGGGGATATCACCGGGGAGCTGTTTTTT.

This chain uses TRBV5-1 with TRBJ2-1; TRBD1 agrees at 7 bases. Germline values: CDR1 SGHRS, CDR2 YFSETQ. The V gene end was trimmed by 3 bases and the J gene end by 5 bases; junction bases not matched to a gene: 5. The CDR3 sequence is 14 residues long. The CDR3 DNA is TGCGCCAGCAGCTCCGGGACAGCCAACAATGAGCAGTTCTTC. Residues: CASSSGTANNEQFF.

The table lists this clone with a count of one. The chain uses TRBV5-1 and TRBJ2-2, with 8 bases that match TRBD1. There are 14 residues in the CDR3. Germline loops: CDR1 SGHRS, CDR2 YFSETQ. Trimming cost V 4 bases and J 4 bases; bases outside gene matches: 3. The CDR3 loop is CASSTQGGTGELFF. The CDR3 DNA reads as TGCGCCAGCAGCACACAGGGGGGCACCGGGGAGCTGTTTTTT.

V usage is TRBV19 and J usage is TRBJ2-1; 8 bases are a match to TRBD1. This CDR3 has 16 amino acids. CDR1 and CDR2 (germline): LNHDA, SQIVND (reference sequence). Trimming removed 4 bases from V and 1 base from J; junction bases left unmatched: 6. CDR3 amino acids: CASSKTGQASYNEQFF. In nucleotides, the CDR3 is TGTGCCAGTAGTAAGACGGGACAGGCTTCCTACAATGAGCAGTTCTTC.

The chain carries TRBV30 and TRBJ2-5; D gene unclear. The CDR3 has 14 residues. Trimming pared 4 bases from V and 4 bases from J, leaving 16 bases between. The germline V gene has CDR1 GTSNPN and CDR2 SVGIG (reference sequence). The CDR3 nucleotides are TGTGCCTGGATTGACTTCCAGAATAGAGAGACCCAGTACTTC. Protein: CAWIDFQNRETQYF.

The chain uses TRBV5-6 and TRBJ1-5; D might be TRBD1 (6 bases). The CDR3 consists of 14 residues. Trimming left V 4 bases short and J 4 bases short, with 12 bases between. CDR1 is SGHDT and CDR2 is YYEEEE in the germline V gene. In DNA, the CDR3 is TGTGCCAGCAGCCGATACAGGGTAAATCAGCCCCAGCATTTT. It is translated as CASSRYRVNQPQHF.

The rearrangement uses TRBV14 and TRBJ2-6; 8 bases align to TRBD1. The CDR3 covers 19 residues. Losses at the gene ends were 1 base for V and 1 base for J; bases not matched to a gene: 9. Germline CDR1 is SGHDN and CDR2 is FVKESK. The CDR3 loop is CASSQGPRDRTSGANVLTF. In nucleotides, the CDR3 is TGTGCCAGCAGCCAAGGCCCACGGGACAGGACTTCTGGGGCCAACGTCCTGACTTTC. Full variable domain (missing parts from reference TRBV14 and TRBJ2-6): EAGVTQFPSHSVIEKGQTVTLRCDPISGHDNLYWYRRVMGKEIKFLLHFVKESKQDESGMPNNRFLAERTGGTYSTLKVQPAELEDSGVYFCASSQGPRDRTSGANVLTFGAGSRLTVL.

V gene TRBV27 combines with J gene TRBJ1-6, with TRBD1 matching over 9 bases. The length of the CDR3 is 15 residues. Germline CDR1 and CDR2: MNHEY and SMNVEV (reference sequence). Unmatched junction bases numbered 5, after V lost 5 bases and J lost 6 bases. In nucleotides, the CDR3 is TGTGCCAGCAGTCCCGCGGGACAGGGTAATTCACCCCTCCACTTT. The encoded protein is CASSPAGQGNSPLHF.

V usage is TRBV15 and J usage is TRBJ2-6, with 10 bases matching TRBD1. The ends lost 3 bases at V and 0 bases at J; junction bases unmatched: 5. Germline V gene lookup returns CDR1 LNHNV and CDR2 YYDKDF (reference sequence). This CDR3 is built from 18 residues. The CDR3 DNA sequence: TGTGCCACCAGCAGCCCGGGACAGGGGATCTCTGGGGCCAACGTCCTGACTTTC. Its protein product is CATSSPGQGISGANVLTF.